What follows describes a single T cell receptor (beta chain). Here immunoSEQ multiplex PCR was the method, and the copy in TCRdb shows in-frame clones only, minus some. Of 70,000 or so clones in the sample, about 80% were seen once. The data originate from a study of OX40 agonist ivuxolimab in advanced cancers. Study as a whole: One patient with hepatocellular carcinoma and two with cutaneous melanoma, three in all, had partial responses.

Germline V gives CDR1 SGHNT, CDR2 YYREEE (reference sequence). The CDR3 runs 16 residues. V gave up 3 bases and J gave up 0 bases, with 12 bases separating them. Patients with autoimmune history or systemic immunosuppression were excluded. Blood sampling was done at baseline, cycle 4 day 1, and cycle 7 day 1. The sequencing used CD4+ or CD8+ T cells sorted from blood, collected in a trial of the OX40 agonist ivuxolimab. This clonotype was sampled from an adult with an advanced solid tumor such as melanoma, head and neck, liver or kidney cancer. This chain links TRBV5-4 with TRBJ2-2, with D perhaps TRBD1 (7 bases). This chain's CDR3 is CASSSGGGANTGELFF. As DNA, the CDR3 is TGTGCCAGCAGCTCAGGAGGGGGCGCGAACACCGGGGAGCTGTTTTTT.